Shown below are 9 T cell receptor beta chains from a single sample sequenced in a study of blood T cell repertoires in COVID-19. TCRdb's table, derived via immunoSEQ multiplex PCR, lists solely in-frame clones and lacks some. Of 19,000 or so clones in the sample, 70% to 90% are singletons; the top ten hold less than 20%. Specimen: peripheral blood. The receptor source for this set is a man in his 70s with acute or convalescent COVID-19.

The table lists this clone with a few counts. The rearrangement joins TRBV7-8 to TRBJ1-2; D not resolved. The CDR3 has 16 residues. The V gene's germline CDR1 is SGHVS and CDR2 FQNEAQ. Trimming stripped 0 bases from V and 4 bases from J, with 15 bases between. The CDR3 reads CASSLASRQSFYGYTF. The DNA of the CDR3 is TGTGCCAGCAGCTTAGCGAGCAGACAATCTTTCTATGGCTACACCTTC.

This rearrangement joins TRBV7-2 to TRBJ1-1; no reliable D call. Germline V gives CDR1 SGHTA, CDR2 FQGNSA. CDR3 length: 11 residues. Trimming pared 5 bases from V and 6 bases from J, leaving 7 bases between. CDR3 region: CASSPYAEAFF. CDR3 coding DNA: TGTGCCAGCAGCCCCTATGCTGAAGCTTTCTTT.

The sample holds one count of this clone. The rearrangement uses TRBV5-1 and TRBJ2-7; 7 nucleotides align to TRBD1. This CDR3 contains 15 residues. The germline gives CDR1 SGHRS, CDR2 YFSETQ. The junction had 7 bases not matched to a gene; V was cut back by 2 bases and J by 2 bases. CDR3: CASSFWQGVTYEQYF. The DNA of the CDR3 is TGCGCCAGCAGCTTTTGGCAGGGGGTAACCTACGAGCAGTACTTC.

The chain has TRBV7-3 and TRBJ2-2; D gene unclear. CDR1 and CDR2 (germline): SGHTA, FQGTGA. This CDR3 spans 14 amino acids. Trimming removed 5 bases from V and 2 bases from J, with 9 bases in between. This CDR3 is CASSTQVNTGELFF. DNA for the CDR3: TGTGCCAGCAGCACCCAGGTTAACACCGGGGAGCTGTTTTTT.

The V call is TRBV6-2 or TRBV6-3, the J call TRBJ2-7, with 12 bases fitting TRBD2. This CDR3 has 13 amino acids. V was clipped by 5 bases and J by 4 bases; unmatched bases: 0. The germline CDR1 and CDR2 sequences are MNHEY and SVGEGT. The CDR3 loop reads CASSGLAGYEQYF. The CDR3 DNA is TGTGCCAGCAGTGGACTAGCGGGATACGAGCAGTACTTC.

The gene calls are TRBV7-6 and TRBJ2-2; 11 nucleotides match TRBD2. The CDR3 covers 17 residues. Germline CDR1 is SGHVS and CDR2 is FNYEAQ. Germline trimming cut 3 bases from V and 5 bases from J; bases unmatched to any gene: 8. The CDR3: CASSFPGLAGITGELFF. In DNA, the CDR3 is TGTGCCAGCAGCTTTCCCGGACTAGCGGGCATAACCGGGGAGCTGTTTTTT. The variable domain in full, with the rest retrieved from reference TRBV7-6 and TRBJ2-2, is GAGVSQSPRYKVTKRGQDVALRCDPISGHVSLYWYRQALGQGPEFLTYFNYEAQQDKSGLPNDRFSAERPEGSISTLTIQRTEQRDSAMYRCASSFPGLAGITGELFFGEGSRLTVL.

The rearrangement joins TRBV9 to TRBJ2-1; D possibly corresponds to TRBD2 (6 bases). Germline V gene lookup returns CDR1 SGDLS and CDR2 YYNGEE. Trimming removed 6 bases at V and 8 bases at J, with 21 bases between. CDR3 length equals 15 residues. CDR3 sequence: CASNLRGLSTYEQFF. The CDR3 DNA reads TGTGCCAGCAACTTGAGGGGACTCTCCACCTATGAGCAGTTCTTC.

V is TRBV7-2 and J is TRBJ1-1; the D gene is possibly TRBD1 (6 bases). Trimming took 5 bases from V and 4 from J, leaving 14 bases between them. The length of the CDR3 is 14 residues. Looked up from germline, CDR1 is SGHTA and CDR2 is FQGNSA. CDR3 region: CASSLLQGSTEAFF. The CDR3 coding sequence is TGTGCCAGCAGCCTCCTACAGGGAAGCACTGAAGCTTTCTTT.

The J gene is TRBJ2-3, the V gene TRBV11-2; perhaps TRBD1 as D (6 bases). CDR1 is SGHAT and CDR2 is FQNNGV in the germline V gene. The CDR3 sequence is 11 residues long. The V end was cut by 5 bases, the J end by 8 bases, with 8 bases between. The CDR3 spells CASSPQGTQYF. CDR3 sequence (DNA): TGTGCCAGCAGCCCACAGGGTACGCAGTATTTT.